This T cell receptor beta chain was observed in a study of blood T cells in healthy people across ages. Study findings and constraints: Strongly correlated with naive T cell percentage was TCR beta diversity.

The CDR3 extends over 18 amino acids. Germline V gene sequence: CDR1 MRHNA, CDR2 SNTAGT. V dropped 0 bases and J dropped 0; count of bases not matched to a gene: 4. This clonotype was counted only a few times. Its matching antigen is unknown. Peripheral blood was drawn, about 10 milliliters per donor. A second PCR of 7 to 11 cycles used a sample-barcoded 5' primer and a J-beta primer mix. TCRdb called the 5' RACE reads again in MiXCR, with one record for every CDR3 protein. Of roughly 500,000 distinct CDR3 sequences in the sample, 24% were seen once. The sample also formed part of further work on T cells of mothers and their children.

Material: blood. V usage is TRBV6-4 and J usage is TRBJ2-6; 8 bases fit TRBD2. This clonotype originated in a boy between 5 and 17 years old in good health. The CDR3 bases are TGTGCCAGCAGTGACTCGACTAGCGCGTCCTCTGGGGCCAACGTCCTGACTTTC. Translated: CASSDSTSASSGANVLTF.